The entry that follows covers one T cell receptor (beta chain) sequence. It lacks a known antigen. One base away there is no much larger clone; base qualities are not given. These data are taken from a study of blood T cell repertoires in COVID-19 (dated by TCRdb to about 2020). About the investigation overall: The collaborator samples originated in the United States, Italy and Spain and spanned the acute and convalescent phases of COVID-19. A de-identified subject ID, COVID-19 status, age in years and sex were almost always included in the sample metadata. The repertoires were made available in a free public database intended to serve as a resource for research on the immune response to SARS-CoV-2. Where available, HLA class I and class II types were taken from metadata supplied by the sample provider and were not determined by assay-based typing. Samples were obtained from the ongoing ImmuneRACE study (first 160 participants) and from over 1,000 subjects provided by 6 global collaborators. The prospective study material was composed of cDNA or gDNA derived from T cells, B-cell-depleted T cells, or PBMCs. The dataset comprised deeply sampled blood TCRbeta repertoires from subjects exposed to, actively infected with, or recovered from COVID-19.

At one collaborating source in Seattle, patients were enrolled during active infection and were followed longitudinally through the course of disease. Collaborating institutions collected whole blood in K2EDTA tubes following their own protocols. For TCRbeta analysis, collaborator samples were shipped as frozen whole blood, as isolated PBMCs, or as DNA extracted from either sample type. What the work shows at the level of the full study, not this receptor alone: The quantity of clinical and demographic metadata differed by source and by participant and was supplied without curation.

TCRbeta CDR3 regions were amplified from genomic DNA using the immunoSEQ Assay, a bias-controlled multiplex PCR. For the original study's pipeline: Within the assay, amplification of reference gene primers was used to estimate how many nucleated cells each sample contained. To quantify the absolute abundance of each unique TCRbeta CDR3 rearrangement, sequence reads were collapsed and filtered. For each sample, productive Simpson clonality was calculated as the square root of Simpson's diversity index across productive rearrangements. TCRdb carries this immuneACCESS record with in-frame sequences only. Its versions omit some clonotypes, under half of them owing to an unresolved V gene in the studies checked, with the rest unexplained. D and trimming come from the DNA, and the V and J calls and clone size come from that table. A total of about 250,000 clones appear in this sample, almost 90% of them only once. The ten largest clonotypes hold around 1.9% of the sample.

The CDR3 has 16 amino acids, counting the end cysteine and phenylalanine. The sequence is cut down to CDR3 DNA, 48 bases in frame from base 1. The germline V gene sets CDR1 to SGHVS and CDR2 to FQNEAQ. Germline trimming amounts to 0 bases on V and 6 bases on J, with 4 as the count of junction bases outside the gene matches. This receptor was identified in a woman aged 60-75 years with COVID-19, enrolled during active disease. The V gene is TRBV7-8 and the J gene is TRBJ2-2, with 10 junctional bases fitting TRBD1. The specimen was peripheral blood. This receptor carries the CDR3 CASSLAGQGNPGELFF. The DNA sequence is given as TGTGCCAGCAGCTTAGCGGGACAGGGGAATCCCGGGGAGCTGTTTTTT.